The clone carrying this T cell receptor (beta chain) was counted at least ten times. Its antigen is unknown. Making TCR cDNA involved 5'RACE template switching, which added UMIs and a universal primer site. TCRdb re-called the 5' RACE reads with MiXCR, one entry per CDR3 protein. The sample carries more than 90,000 distinct CDR3 sequences, about 7% recorded once. The CDR3 length is 13 residues. V lost 0 bases to trimming and J lost 7 bases, with 10 bases between them. Germline lookup yields CDR1 MNHNS and CDR2 SASEGT. This specimen belongs to a study of T cells after yellow fever vaccination. General study points: The study found a weaker secondary response that peaked faster, day 5 versus 15. FACS-sorted repertoires could harbor abundant contaminating bulk-population clonotypes. Detected again after the booster were most primary-vaccination clones, at nearly 97% CD4 and roughly 88% CD8.

The chain has TRBV6-1 and TRBJ2-7, with D possibly being TRBD2 (5 bases). This clonotype was obtained from a man between 18 and 35 years old who received the YFV17D yellow fever vaccine. Material: CD4+ T cells sorted from PBMCs, obtained approximately 40 days after the first yellow fever vaccination. In nucleotides, the CDR3 is TGTGCCAGCAGTGAAGCCCGACCGGGGGAGCAGTACGTC. Amino acids: CASSEARPGEQYV.